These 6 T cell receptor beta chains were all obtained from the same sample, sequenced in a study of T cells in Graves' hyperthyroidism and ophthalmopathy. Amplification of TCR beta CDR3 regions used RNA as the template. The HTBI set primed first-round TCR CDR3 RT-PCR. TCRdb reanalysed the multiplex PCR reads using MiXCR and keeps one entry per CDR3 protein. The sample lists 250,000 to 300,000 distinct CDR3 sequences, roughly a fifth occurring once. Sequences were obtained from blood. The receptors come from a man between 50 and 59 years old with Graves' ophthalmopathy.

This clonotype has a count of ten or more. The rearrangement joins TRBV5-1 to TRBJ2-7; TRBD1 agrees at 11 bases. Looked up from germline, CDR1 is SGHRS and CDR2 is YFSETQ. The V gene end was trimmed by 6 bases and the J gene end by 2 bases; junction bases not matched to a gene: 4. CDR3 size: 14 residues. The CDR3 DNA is TGCGCCAGCAACTCGGGACAGGGGGCCTACGAGCAGTACTTC. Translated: CASNSGQGAYEQYF.

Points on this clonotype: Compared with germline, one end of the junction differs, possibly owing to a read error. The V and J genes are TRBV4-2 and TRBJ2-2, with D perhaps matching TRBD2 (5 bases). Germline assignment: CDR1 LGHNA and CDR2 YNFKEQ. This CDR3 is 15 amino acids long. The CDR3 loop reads CASSPEVANTGELSF. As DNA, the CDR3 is TGTGCCAGCAGCCCCGAAGTAGCGAACACCGGGGAGCTGTCTTTT.

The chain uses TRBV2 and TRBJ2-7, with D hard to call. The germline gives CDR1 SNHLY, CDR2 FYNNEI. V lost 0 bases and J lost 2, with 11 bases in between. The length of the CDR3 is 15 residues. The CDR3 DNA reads TGTGCCAGCAGTGAAGCGGGGTCGTCGACCTACGAGCAGTACTTC. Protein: CASSEAGSSTYEQYF.

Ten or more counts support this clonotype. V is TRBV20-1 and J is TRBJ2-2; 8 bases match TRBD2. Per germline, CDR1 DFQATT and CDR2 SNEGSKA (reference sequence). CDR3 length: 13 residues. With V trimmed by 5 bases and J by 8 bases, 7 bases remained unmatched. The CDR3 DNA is TGCAGTGCTCCTAATAGCGGGAATGGGGAGCTGTTTTTT. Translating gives CSAPNSGNGELFF.

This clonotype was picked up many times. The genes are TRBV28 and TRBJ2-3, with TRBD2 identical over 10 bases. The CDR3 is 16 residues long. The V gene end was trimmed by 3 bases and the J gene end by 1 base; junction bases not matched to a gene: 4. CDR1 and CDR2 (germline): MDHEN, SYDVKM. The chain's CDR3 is CASSFSGRAGTDTQYF. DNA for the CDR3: TGTGCCAGCAGTTTCAGCGGGAGGGCCGGCACAGATACGCAGTATTTT. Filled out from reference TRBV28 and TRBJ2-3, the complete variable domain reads DVKVTQSSRYLVKRTGEKVFLECVQDMDHENMFWYRQDPGLGLRLIYFSYDVKMKEKGDIPEGYSVSREKKERFSLILESASTNQTSMYLCASSFSGRAGTDTQYFGPGTRLTVL.

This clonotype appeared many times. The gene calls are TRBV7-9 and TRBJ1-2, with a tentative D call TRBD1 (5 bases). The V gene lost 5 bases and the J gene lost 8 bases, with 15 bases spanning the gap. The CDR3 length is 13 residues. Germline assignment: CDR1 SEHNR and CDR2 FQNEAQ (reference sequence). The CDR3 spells CASSPSGGGGYTF. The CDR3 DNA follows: TGTGCCAGCAGCCCGTCGGGGGGTGGAGGCTACACCTTC.